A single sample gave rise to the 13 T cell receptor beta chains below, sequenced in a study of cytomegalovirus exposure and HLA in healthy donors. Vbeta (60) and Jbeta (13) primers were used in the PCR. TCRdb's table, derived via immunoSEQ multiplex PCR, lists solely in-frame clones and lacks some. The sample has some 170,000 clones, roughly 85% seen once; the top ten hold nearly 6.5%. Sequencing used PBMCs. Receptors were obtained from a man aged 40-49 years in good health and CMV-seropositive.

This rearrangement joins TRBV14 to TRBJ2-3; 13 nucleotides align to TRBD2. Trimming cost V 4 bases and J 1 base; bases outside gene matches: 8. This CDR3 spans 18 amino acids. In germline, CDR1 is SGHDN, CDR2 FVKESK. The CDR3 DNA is TGTGCCAGCAGCCGCGGGACTAGCGGGACAGGACGCACAGATACGCAGTATTTT. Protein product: CASSRGTSGTGRTDTQYF.

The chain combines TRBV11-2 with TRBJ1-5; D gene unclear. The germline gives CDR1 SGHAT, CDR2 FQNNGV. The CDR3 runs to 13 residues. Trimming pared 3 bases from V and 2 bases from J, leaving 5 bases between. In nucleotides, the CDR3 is TGTGCCAGCAGCTTTACAGGCAATCAGCCCCAGCATTTT. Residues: CASSFTGNQPQHF.

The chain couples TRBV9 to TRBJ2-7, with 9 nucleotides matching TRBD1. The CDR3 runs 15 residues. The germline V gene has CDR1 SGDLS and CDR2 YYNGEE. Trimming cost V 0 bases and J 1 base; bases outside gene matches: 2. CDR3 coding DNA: TGTGCCAGCAGCGTAGCCGGGACAGGGTCCTACGAGCAGTACTTC. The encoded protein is CASSVAGTGSYEQYF.

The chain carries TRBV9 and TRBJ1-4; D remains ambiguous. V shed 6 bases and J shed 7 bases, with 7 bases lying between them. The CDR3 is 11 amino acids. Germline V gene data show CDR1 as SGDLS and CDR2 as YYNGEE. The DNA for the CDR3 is TGTGCCAGCATGCACTTTGAAAAACTGTTTTTT. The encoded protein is CASMHFEKLFF.

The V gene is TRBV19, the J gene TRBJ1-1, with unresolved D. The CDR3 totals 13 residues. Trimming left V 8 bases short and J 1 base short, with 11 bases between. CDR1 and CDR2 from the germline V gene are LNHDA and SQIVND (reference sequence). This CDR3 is CASLAQSNTEAFF. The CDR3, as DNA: TGTGCCAGTCTGGCCCAATCGAACACTGAAGCTTTCTTT.

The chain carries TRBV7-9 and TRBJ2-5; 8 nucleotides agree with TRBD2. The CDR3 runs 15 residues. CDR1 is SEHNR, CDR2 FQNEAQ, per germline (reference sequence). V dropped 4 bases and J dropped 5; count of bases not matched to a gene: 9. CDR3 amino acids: CASSSPLADKETQYF. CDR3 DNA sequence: TGTGCCAGCAGCTCCCCACTAGCGGACAAGGAGACCCAGTACTTC.

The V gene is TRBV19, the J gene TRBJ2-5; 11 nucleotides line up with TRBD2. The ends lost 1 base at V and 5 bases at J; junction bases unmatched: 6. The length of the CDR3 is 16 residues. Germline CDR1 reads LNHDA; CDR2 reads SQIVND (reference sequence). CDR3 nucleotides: TGTGCCAGTAGTATAGGGGCTAGCGGGAGGCGGGAGACCCAGTACTTC. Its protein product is CASSIGASGRRETQYF.

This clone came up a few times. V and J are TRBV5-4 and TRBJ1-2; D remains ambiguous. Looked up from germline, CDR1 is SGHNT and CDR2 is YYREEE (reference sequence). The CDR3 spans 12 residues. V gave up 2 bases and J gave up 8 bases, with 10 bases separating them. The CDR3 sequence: CASSFSTVGYTF. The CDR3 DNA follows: TGTGCCAGCAGCTTTTCTACTGTCGGCTACACCTTC.

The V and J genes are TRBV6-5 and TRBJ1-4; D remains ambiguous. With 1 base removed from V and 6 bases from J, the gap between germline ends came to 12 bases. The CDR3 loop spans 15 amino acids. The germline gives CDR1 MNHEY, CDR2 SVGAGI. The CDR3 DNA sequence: TGTGCCAGCAGTTACTGGGCGGGTAGGGATGAAAAACTGTTTTTT. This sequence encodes CASSYWAGRDEKLFF.

DNA of the CDR3: TGTGCCAGCAGGGCCTTAGCGGGAGGGAACACAGATACGCAGTATTTT. Translated, it gives CASRALAGGNTDTQYF. The chain links TRBV6-4 to TRBJ2-3, with TRBD2 matching over 11 bases. The CDR3 extends over 16 amino acids. Per germline, CDR1 MRHNA and CDR2 SNTAGT. V lost 6 bases, J lost 2 bases, and 7 bases stayed unmatched.

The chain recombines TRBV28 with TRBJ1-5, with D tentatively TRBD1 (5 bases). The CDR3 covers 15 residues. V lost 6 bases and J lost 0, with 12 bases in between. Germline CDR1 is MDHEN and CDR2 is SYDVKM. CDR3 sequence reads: CASSRQPYSNQPQHF. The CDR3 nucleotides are TGTGCCAGCAGCCGACAGCCTTATAGCAATCAGCCCCAGCATTTT.

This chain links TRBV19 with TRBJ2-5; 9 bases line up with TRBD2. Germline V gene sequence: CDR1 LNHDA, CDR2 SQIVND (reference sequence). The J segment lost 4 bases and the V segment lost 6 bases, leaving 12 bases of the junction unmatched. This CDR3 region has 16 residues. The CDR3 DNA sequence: TGTGCCAGTAGGGGGGGGAGTAGCGGGAGAATAGAGACCCAGTACTTC. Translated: CASRGGSSGRIETQYF.

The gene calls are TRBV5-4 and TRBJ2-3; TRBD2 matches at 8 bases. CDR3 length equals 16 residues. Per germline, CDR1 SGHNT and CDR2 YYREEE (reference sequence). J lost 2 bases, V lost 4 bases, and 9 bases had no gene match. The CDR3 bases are TGTGCCAGCAGCGTGGGGACTAGTGAACTCACAGATACGCAGTATTTT. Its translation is CASSVGTSELTDTQYF.